What follows are 10 T cell receptor beta chains derived from one specimen sequenced in a study of preoperative IRX-2 immunotherapy in early breast cancer. The treatment was: preoperative locoregional IRX-2 cytokine immunotherapy. Clones were read by immunoSEQ multiplex PCR, and TCRdb kept only the in-frame ones, dropping some. The table includes some 99,000 clones, just over 85% detected once. Sequenced here: tumor tissue, sampled after IRX-2 immunotherapy. Receptors were obtained from a human donor with breast cancer.

The CDR3 DNA sequence: TGTGCCAGCAGTTACGGACAGGGGCTCCTAGACTACACCTTC. Translated, it gives CASSYGQGLLDYTF. The J gene is TRBJ1-2, the V gene TRBV22-1; the D call of TRBD1 is as the table states it, not checked on the DNA. TRBV22-1 is recorded as a pseudogene. The CDR3 length is 14 residues.

The rearrangement uses TRBV10-2 and TRBJ2-3, with 10 bases aligning to TRBD1. The ends lost 8 bases at V and 4 bases at J; junction bases unmatched: 3. This CDR3 has 13 residues. CDR1 and CDR2 from the germline V gene are WSHSY and SAAADI. CDR3 in amino acids: CASRTGGADTQYF. As DNA, the CDR3 is TGCGCCAGCCGGACAGGGGGTGCAGATACGCAGTATTTT.

This rearrangement joins TRBV6-8 to TRBJ2-2; the D gene is possibly TRBD2 (5 bases). There are 15 residues in the CDR3. CDR1 and CDR2 from the germline V gene are MNHGY and SAAAGT. The V end lost 0 bases, the J end lost 3 bases, and 8 bases lay between the germline ends. CDR3 bases: TGTGCCAGCAGTTACTCGGCGGGCGACACCGGGGAGCTGTTTTTT. Amino acids: CASSYSAGDTGELFF.

The chain links TRBV6-8 to TRBJ2-2, with 8 bases matching TRBD1. Germline V gene lookup returns CDR1 MNHGY and CDR2 SAAAGT. The junction had 10 bases not matched to a gene; V was cut back by 9 bases and J by 4 bases. The CDR3 runs 15 residues. The CDR3 DNA reads TGTGCCAGTAAACCCGACAGGGGAGCCACCGGGGAGCTGTTTTTT. It codes for CASKPDRGATGELFF.

The chain carries TRBV18 and TRBJ2-1, with unresolved D. Germline values: CDR1 KGHSH, CDR2 LQKENI. The CDR3 is 13 residues long. Trimming shortened V by 6 bases and J by 4 bases, and 10 bases separated the two germline ends. DNA of the CDR3: TGTGCCAGCTCCCCGGACGGGTACAATGAGCAGTTCTTC. This encodes CASSPDGYNEQFF. The complete variable domain, with remaining parts taken from reference TRBV18 and TRBJ2-1, reads NAGVMQNPRHLVRRRGQEARLRCSPMKGHSHVYWYRQLPEEGLKFMVYLQKENIIDESGMPKERFSAEFPKEGPSILRIQQVVRGDSAAYFCASSPDGYNEQFFGPGTRLTVL.

The CDR3 loop is CASSHPTGGLIKELFF. CDR3 nucleotide sequence: TGTGCCAGCAGTCACCCAACAGGGGGCCTTATAAAGGAGCTGTTTTTT. This chain links TRBV6-8 with TRBJ2-2, with 9 bases identical to TRBD1. V lost 5 bases to trimming and J lost 10 bases; unmatched junction nucleotides: 14. The V gene's germline CDR1 is MNHGY and CDR2 SAAAGT. The CDR3 is 16 residues long.

A few counts support this clone. This chain uses TRBV30 with TRBJ1-5; tentatively, D is TRBD1 (6 bases). V was shortened by 1 base and J by 3 bases, with 19 bases between the two germline ends. Germline V lookup: CDR1 GTSNPN, CDR2 SVGIG (reference sequence). The CDR3 runs 17 residues. The CDR3 nucleotides read TGTGCCTGGAGTGGGGGTGGACAGACAATCCTCAATCAGCCCCAGCATTTT. It yields the protein CAWSGGGQTILNQPQHF.

The chain combines TRBV15 with TRBJ2-1, with 10 bases aligning to TRBD1. V shed 0 bases, J shed 8 bases, and the junction held 16 bases outside the gene matches. Germline CDR1 reads LNHNV; CDR2 reads YYDKDF (reference sequence). The CDR3 sequence is 19 residues long. The DNA of the CDR3 is TGTGCCACCAGCAGAGATCCCCCTTTCAGACAGGGGGCTAACGATGAGCAGTTCTTC. This encodes CATSRDPPFRQGANDEQFF.

The V and J genes are TRBV11-3 and TRBJ2-7; D perhaps matches TRBD2 (5 bases). Trimming cost V 3 bases and J 2 bases, with 11 bases left between them. Germline assignment: CDR1 SGHNT and CDR2 YENEEA. CDR3 size: 14 residues. DNA for the CDR3: TGTGCCAGCAGCTTGACCGGGAAGACCTACGAGCAGTACTTC. Protein product: CASSLTGKTYEQYF. Full variable domain (rest looked up from reference TRBV11-3 and TRBJ2-7): EAGVVQSPRYKIIEKKQPVAFWCNPISGHNTLYWYLQNLGQGPELLIRYENEEAVDDSQLPKDRFSAERLKGVDSTLKIQPAELGDSAVYLCASSLTGKTYEQYFGPGTRLTVT.

V gene TRBV19 combines with J gene TRBJ1-1; TRBD1 matches at 7 bases. V trimming: 2 bases; J trimming: 8 bases; junction bases outside the gene matches: 14. Per the germline V gene, CDR1 is LNHDA and CDR2 is SQIVND (reference sequence). CDR3 length: 16 amino acids. The CDR3 region has the DNA TGTGCCAGTAGTATATCCCCGGGACAGACTACTCGGGAAGCTTTCTTT. Its protein is CASSISPGQTTREAFF.